Shown below are 8 T cell receptor beta chains from a single sample sequenced in a study of CD8 T cells in ankylosing spondylitis. MiXCR was run by TCRdb on the 5' RACE reads, yielding one entry per CDR3 protein. The table lists 300,000 to 350,000 distinct CDR3 sequences, around 20% of them singletons. Sequenced: blood, either unsorted or a sorted T cell fraction (not recorded which). These receptors were taken from a female donor with ankylosing spondylitis or in good health (not recorded which).

This clonotype turned up a few times. A read error may produce the germline difference seen at one junction end. The chain links TRBV6-2 or TRBV6-3 to TRBJ2-5; tentatively, D is TRBD2 (6 bases). The CDR3 length is 13 residues. Germline V gives CDR1 MNHEY, CDR2 SVGEGT. The CDR3 sequence is CASSYAGQEAQYF. CDR3 bases: TGTGCCAGCAGTTATGCGGGGCAAGAGGCCCAGTACTTC.

This clonotype was counted ten times or more. The J gene is TRBJ1-5, the V gene TRBV9, with D possibly matching TRBD1 (6 bases). The CDR3 is made up of 15 amino acids. Germline V gene lookup returns CDR1 SGDLS and CDR2 YYNGEE. V gave up 2 bases and J gave up 5 bases, with 14 bases separating them. CDR3 residues: CASSVEGGMYQPQHF. Written as DNA, the CDR3 is TGTGCCAGCAGCGTCGAGGGGGGAATGTATCAGCCCCAGCATTTT.

Only a few counts were recorded for this clonotype. The CDR3 spells CASSLRTGLGQYF. The CDR3 nucleotides read TGTGCCAGCAGCTTACGGACAGGGTTGGGGCAGTACTTC. This chain connects TRBV7-2 to TRBJ2-7, with TRBD1 matching 8 bases. The CDR3 totals 13 residues. The junction had 6 bases not matched to a gene; V was cut back by 2 bases and J by 9 bases. CDR1 SGHTA and CDR2 FQGNSA come from the germline V gene.

There are many counts of this clonotype. The chain joins TRBV7-9 to TRBJ1-1; 7 bases agree with TRBD1. This CDR3 has 15 amino acids. Germline CDR1 SEHNR, CDR2 FQNEAQ (reference sequence). V lost 1 base to trimming and J lost 3 bases; unmatched junction nucleotides: 5. CDR3 loop: CASSLEGASDTEAFF. CDR3 bases: TGTGCCAGCAGCTTAGAGGGGGCCAGCGACACTGAAGCTTTCTTT.

The genes are TRBV6-2 or TRBV6-3 and TRBJ2-1; D remains ambiguous. V lost 6 bases, J lost 9 bases, and 9 bases lay in between. There are 11 residues in the CDR3. The germline CDR1 and CDR2 sequences are MNHEY and SVGEGT. Here the CDR3 DNA reads TGTGCCAGCAGCCGCATATCTGAGCAGTTCTTC. Protein: CASSRISEQFF.

J is TRBJ2-3 and V is TRBV10-3; no reliable D call. This CDR3 spans 13 amino acids. Per the germline V gene, CDR1 is ENHRY and CDR2 is SYGVKD. Trimming stripped 0 bases from V and 4 bases from J, with 5 bases between. The CDR3, as DNA: TGTGCCATCAGTGAGTCGGGTGCAGATACGCAGTATTTT. Protein sequence: CAISESGADTQYF.

This chain connects TRBV4-3 to TRBJ1-3, with a tentative D call TRBD1 (6 bases). There are 16 residues in the CDR3. Per the germline V gene, CDR1 is LGHNA and CDR2 is YSLEER. Trimming shortened V by 1 base and J by 4 bases, and 14 bases separated the two germline ends. The CDR3 here is CASSQGHGGWGNTIYF. For the CDR3, the DNA is TGCGCCAGCAGCCAAGGTCATGGGGGCTGGGGAAACACCATATATTTT.

This clonotype was recorded a few times. V is TRBV7-2 and J is TRBJ2-3; 7 bases are shared with TRBD2. Germline V gene sequence: CDR1 SGHTA, CDR2 FQGNSA. V dropped 4 bases and J dropped 1; count of bases not matched to a gene: 5. The CDR3 totals 15 residues. The CDR3 DNA reads as TGTGCCAGCAGCTCCCGACTAGCAGGCACAGATACGCAGTATTTT. Translated: CASSSRLAGTDTQYF.